This T cell receptor beta chain came from a study of long-term antiretroviral therapy in people with HIV (dated by TCRdb to between 2021 and 2022). Turning to the overall study: The earliest samples were collected about a decade before the 2015 WHO recommendation for immediate ART, when ART was typically delayed until CD4 counts fell. From 30 to 35 adults with confirmed HIV infection, the cohort provided approximately 190 cryopreserved PBMC samples, gathered serially across a mean of approximately six years (range 1-12). About 40% of the roughly 30 participants with HIV were female. No cross-contamination during QIAcube processing was shown when test extractions of a monoclonal T-cell line were performed alongside about 30 polyclonal samples. A retrospective serial study tested whether changes in peripheral blood TRB repertoire composition and diversity were associated with ART initiation and durable HIV suppression.

To be included, a participant needed at least one PBMC sample from before ART initiation plus at least two post-ART samples. Every participant with HIV received treatment in the United States of America. Before DNA extraction, cryopreserved samples containing roughly 0.9-10 million PBMC were thawed and washed. At the time of the earliest PBMC sample, participants with HIV were aged between roughly 20 and 60 years. Each participant contributed PBMC samples from 1-4 timepoints before ART initiation and 2-8 timepoints after ART initiation, with a median of 7 samples. For every participant, serial HIV viral load, CD4+ T-cell count, ART history and demographic data were obtained. Genomic DNA was extracted from unsorted PBMC with a Qiagen kit on a QIAcube, processed in batches of 12 samples. The paper as a whole reports these results and caveats: Owing to limited PBMC availability, only the TCR beta chain was sequenced, without alpha chain pairing. Inferences about post-ART repertoire changes are limited because no data were available on ART adherence, viral resistance or therapy changes. Unsorted PBMC were profiled instead of sorted CD4+ and CD8+ T cells because pre-ART samples had limited cell numbers. Starting ART was linked to a significant rise in TRB diversity, yet even after long-term ART the diversity remained significantly lower than in transplant donor controls. The samples were dated from about 2004 to 2018, and the ART regimens that were used may be less effective than current ART regimens. HIV repertoires had narrower CDR3 length ranges than controls, and the network structure suggested an antigen-experienced repertoire that shifted only slightly toward naive after ART. The repertoire was dominated across all time points by expanded TRB clones identified before ART initiation, although this dominance was seen to fluctuate and to decrease in many PLHIV after ART.

The CDR3 spans 11 residues, from the cysteine through the phenylalanine. Of the read, only the CDR3 DNA is kept; its 33 bases are in frame from base 1. V gives up 4 bases and J gives up 6 bases, and the segment between their germline ends measures 9 bases. Reading the germline V gene (reference sequence) gives CDR1 GTSNPN and CDR2 SVGIG. The immunoSEQ hsTCRB v3.0 assay was used at survey level resolution to sequence the TRB variable region. The target sequencing depth for TRB was roughly 40,000-55,000 T-cell genomes per sample. An Illumina MiSeq with a v3 150-cycle kit was used to sequence the pooled TRB libraries. The source study handled its data this way. Repertoire analysis was performed in R inside a reproducible Nextflow workflow that covered QC, data transformation and analysis. LymphoSeq2, an R package for exploring AIRR-Seq data, was used to implement custom analyses. After excluding a few samples that yielded fewer than 5000 total TRB sequences, 190 or so HIV repertoires remained for analysis. Among the roughly 180 retained HIV repertoires, some 60 were collected before ART initiation and approximately 130 after ART initiation. Repertoires were downsampled to 5000 TRB nucleotide sequences, with summary statistics averaged over 100 downsampling iterations. TRB sequences were retained for analysis only if CDR3 regions of at least seven amino acids were present. Diversity was measured with a Shannon entropy-derived clonality score and the Gini coefficient. Repertoire networks linked the top 5000 CDR3 amino acid sequences whenever two sequences differed by an edit distance of one. For TRB CDR3 amino acid sequences, GLIPH2 was used to predict antigen specificity groups and MHC restriction. Known CMV, EBV, HIV or tissue antigen associations were flagged by matching CDR3 amino acid sequences against VDJdb and McPAS-TCR. Pre-ART, post-ART and control groups were compared with Wilcoxon signed-rank tests and Holm-Bonferroni correction. Held by TCRdb, this immuneACCESS table contains in-frame sequences only and omits some clones. Under half of the omission traces to an unresolved V gene where checked; the cause of the rest is unknown. That table is the source of V, J and clone size, and D and trimming were worked out from the DNA. The table for this sample lists some 28,000 clones; nearly 95% of them were counted only once. Around 10% of the sample rests with the top ten.

The table lists this clone with a few counts. Which antigen it targets is not known. Base qualities were left out, and no much larger clone turns up one base away. The material was unsorted PBMCs, obtained 6.2 years after starting antiretroviral therapy. This receptor was obtained from a man aged 35-49 years with HIV. Recombination joined TRBV30 with TRBJ1-1, with the D gene uncertain. In nucleotides, the sequence is TGTGCCTGGAATCTTAAGGCTGAAGCTTTCTTT. This translates into CAWNLKAEAFF. Outside the CDR3, residues come from the reference TRBV30 and TRBJ1-1 proteins, so the full variable domain is: SQTIHQWPATLVQPVGSPLSLECTVEGTSNPNLYWYRQAAGRGLQLLFYSVGIGQISSEVPQNLSASRPQDRQFILSSKKLLLSDSGFYLCAWNLKAEAFFGQGTRLTVV.